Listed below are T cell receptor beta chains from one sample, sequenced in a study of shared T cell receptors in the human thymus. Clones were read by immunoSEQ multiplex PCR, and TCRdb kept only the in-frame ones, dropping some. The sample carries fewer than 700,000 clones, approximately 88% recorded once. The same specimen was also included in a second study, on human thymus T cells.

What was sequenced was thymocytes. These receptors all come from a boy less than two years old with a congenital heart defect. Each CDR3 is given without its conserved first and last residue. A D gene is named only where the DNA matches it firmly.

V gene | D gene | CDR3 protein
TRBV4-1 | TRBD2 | ASSQDGGSGRPTDTQY
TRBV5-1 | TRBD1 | ASSLGQGGNTIY
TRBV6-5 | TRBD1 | ASRVTGGPEAF
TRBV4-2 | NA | ASSQVNTSPVYSGNTIY
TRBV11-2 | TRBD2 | ASSLEGSGRWGYEQY
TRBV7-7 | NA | ASSSRLGQETQY
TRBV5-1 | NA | ASGRKKSYNEQF
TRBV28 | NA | ASGDGSKEAF
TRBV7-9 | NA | ASSRSRLEGHNEQF
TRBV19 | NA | ASSAGDRMIREQY
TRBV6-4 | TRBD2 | ASSRTSGSGNEQF
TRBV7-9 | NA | ASTDSKNTEAF